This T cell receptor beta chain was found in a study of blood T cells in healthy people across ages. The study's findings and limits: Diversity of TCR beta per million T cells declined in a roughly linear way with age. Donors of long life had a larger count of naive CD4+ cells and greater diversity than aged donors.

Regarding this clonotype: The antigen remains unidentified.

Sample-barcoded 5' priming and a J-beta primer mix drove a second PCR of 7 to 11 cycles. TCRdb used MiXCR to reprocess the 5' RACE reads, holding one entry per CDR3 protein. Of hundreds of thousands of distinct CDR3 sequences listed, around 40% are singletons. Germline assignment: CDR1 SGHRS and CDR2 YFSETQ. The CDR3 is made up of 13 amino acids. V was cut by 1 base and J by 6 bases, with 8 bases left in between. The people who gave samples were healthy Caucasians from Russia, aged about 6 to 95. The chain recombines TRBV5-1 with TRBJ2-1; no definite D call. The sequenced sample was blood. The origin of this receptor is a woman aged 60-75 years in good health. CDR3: CASSLLSGNEQFF. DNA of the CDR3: TGCGCCAGCAGCTTGCTCTCCGGCAATGAGCAGTTCTTC.